The entry that follows covers one T cell receptor (beta chain) sequence. This specimen comes from a study of blood T cell repertoires in COVID-19. As originally analysed: Amplification from reference gene primers served as the basis for estimated nucleated cell counts. The method was immunoSEQ multiplex PCR; TCRdb's version includes in-frame clones alone and lacks a portion of them. That table supplies the V and J calls and clone size; D and trimming were determined from the DNA. The sample records about 290,000 clones, roughly 86% being singletons. Germline V CDR1 and CDR2: MDHEN, SYDVKM. V was pared by 7 bases and J by 6 bases, with 15 bases between. The CDR3 is 13 residues long.

The V call is TRBV28, the J call TRBJ1-2; D is possibly TRBD1 (5 bases). This receptor was taken from a woman aged 25 to 39 with COVID-19, enrolled during active disease. Sequenced: peripheral blood. The CDR3 nucleotides read TGTGCCAGCATCGACGCCCCGGGGGATGGCTACACCTTC. Residues: CASIDAPGDGYTF.